This T cell receptor (beta chain) was observed in a study of shared clonotypes between healthy human individuals. As for the study in general: The plates for each donor numbered three CD4 naive, three CD4 memory, two CD8 naive and one CD8 memory.

This CDR3 has 15 amino acids. The germline V and J ends were trimmed by 0 bases and 2 bases, with 7 bases remaining between them. CDR1 SEHNR and CDR2 FQNEAQ come from the germline V gene (reference sequence). As for this clone: No antigen is known for it.

Naive CD8 populations comprised CD45RO-negative cells positively selected for CCR7, excluding terminally differentiated effector memory CD45RA+ cells. The method was immunoSEQ multiplex PCR; TCRdb's version includes in-frame clones alone and lacks a portion of them. The data hold around 1.9 million clones, with 90% to 95% observed a single time. Whole-study results and caveats: Some clonotypes were shared by all four sorted-subset donors, while others were not shared. The non-shared ones had lower generation probabilities than the shared ones. With a handful of donors compared, 4% to 5.5% of naive CD4 clonotypes were shared.

The chain recombines TRBV7-9 with TRBJ1-4, with a weak D call TRBD1 (5 bases). This TCR came from a man in his late teens or twenties in good health. Some clones in this sample may be carry-over from other donors' samples. The sample comprised naive CD8+ T cells from PBMCs. The CDR3, as DNA: TGTGCCAGCAGCTTAGCGGGGGGTACTAATGAAAAACTGTTTTTT. Protein sequence: CASSLAGGTNEKLFF.